This TCR beta chain was observed in a study of monozygotic twins with inflammatory bowel disease. Whole-study results and caveats: A reduction in TCRbeta diversity (inverse Simpson) was seen in IBD patients relative to healthy co-twins. Variability may have been added to patient repertoires by differing immunosuppressive treatments.

For both chains, the TCRalpha and TCRbeta cDNA went through two nested PCRs of approximately 16 and 10 cycles. Following a re-call of the 5' RACE reads, TCRdb has one entry per CDR3 protein and lacks DNA. The sample's table shows 200,000 to 250,000 distinct CDR3 sequences. Points on this clonotype: Its antigen is still unknown.

Germline V gene lookup returns CDR1 SEHNR and CDR2 FQNEAQ (reference sequence). The CDR3 extends over 15 amino acids. The chain uses TRBV7-9 and TRBJ1-2; TCRdb reports TRBD1, a call that lacks DNA to check it against. The specimen was blood. The sequence came from a human donor with ulcerative colitis or Crohn's disease, or a healthy co-twin of an affected twin (not recorded which). CDR3 in amino acids: CASSLKGSSNYGYTF.